A single sample gave rise to the 24 T cell receptor beta chains below, sequenced in a study of cytomegalovirus exposure and HLA in healthy donors. The primer mix had 60 Vbeta and 13 Jbeta primers. Profiled with immunoSEQ multiplex PCR; TCRdb holds only in-frame clones, not every one. Here the sample spans 84,000 or so clones, under 85% being singletons. The sample comprised PBMCs. These receptors came from a boy aged 5-17 years in good health and CMV-seronegative.

This chain joins TRBV30 and TRBJ2-5; 9 nucleotides line up with TRBD1. The CDR3 length is 14 residues. Losses at the gene ends were 1 base for V and 5 bases for J; bases not matched to a gene: 5. Germline lookup yields CDR1 GTSNPN and CDR2 SVGIG (reference sequence). CDR3 sequence: CAWSGQGGWETQYF. CDR3 sequence (DNA): TGTGCCTGGAGTGGACAGGGGGGTTGGGAGACCCAGTACTTC.

This clone was seen a few times. V usage is TRBV7-9 and J usage is TRBJ1-1; D not resolved. CDR3 length: 14 residues. Trimming removed 5 bases from V and 1 base from J, with 11 bases in between. CDR1 and CDR2 (germline): SEHNR, FQNEAQ (reference sequence). CDR3 coding DNA: TGTGCCAGCAGCCCCGCTCCGGGGAACACTGAAGCTTTCTTT. Amino acid sequence: CASSPAPGNTEAFF.

J is TRBJ2-4 and V is TRBV6-5, with D perhaps TRBD2 (5 bases). Germline V gene sequence: CDR1 MNHEY, CDR2 SVGAGI. The V and J ends lost 2 bases and 0 bases respectively, with 8 bases between them. The CDR3 sequence is 15 residues long. This chain's CDR3 is CASSYGGRAKNIQYF. In nucleotides, the CDR3 is TGTGCCAGCAGTTACGGAGGACGAGCCAAAAACATTCAGTACTTC.

The V gene is TRBV9, the J gene TRBJ1-5, with D possibly matching TRBD1 (5 bases). V lost 0 bases to trimming and J lost 7 bases, with 11 bases between them. The CDR3 has 14 amino acids. Looked up from germline, CDR1 is SGDLS and CDR2 is YYNGEE. The DNA for the CDR3 is TGTGCCAGCAGCGTAGGACAGTTTGGGCAGCCCCAGCATTTT. Encoded protein: CASSVGQFGQPQHF.

This chain joins TRBV14 and TRBJ2-1; D is possibly TRBD2 (6 bases). CDR1 is SGHDN, CDR2 FVKESK, per germline. Deletions cut 0 bases from V and 10 bases from J, with 7 bases between. This CDR3 is built from 12 residues. CDR3 loop: CASSQEAGEQFF. CDR3 nucleotide sequence: TGTGCCAGCAGCCAAGAGGCGGGGGAGCAGTTCTTC. Complete variable domain (other parts from reference TRBV14 and TRBJ2-1): EAGVTQFPSHSVIEKGQTVTLRCDPISGHDNLYWYRRVMGKEIKFLLHFVKESKQDESGMPNNRFLAERTGGTYSTLKVQPAELEDSGVYFCASSQEAGEQFFGPGTRLTVL.

A word on this clone: This same CDR3 is encoded by further DNA sequences in the sample. The rearrangement links TRBV29-1 to TRBJ2-7; a weak D match, TRBD1 (7 bases). The length of the CDR3 is 12 residues. In germline, CDR1 is SQVTM, CDR2 ANQGSEA. Trimming shortened V by 4 bases and J by 6 bases, and 13 bases separated the two germline ends. This CDR3 reads CSVGGQGGEQYF. Here the CDR3 DNA reads TGCAGCGTTGGCGGTCAGGGGGGCGAGCAGTACTTC.

This chain joins TRBV28 and TRBJ2-7; TRBD2 might be the D (5 bases). Trimming shortened V by 5 bases and J by 1 base, and 15 bases separated the two germline ends. Germline lookup yields CDR1 MDHEN and CDR2 SYDVKM. The CDR3 runs 15 residues. CDR3 amino acids: CASSPRGRASYEQYF. CDR3 DNA sequence: TGTGCCAGCAGTCCACGAGGGCGGGCATCCTACGAGCAGTACTTC.

This chain connects TRBV5-1 to TRBJ1-2, with D possibly matching TRBD1 (5 bases). In germline, CDR1 is SGHRS, CDR2 YFSETQ. The CDR3 consists of 13 residues. Trimming pared 3 bases from V and 8 bases from J, leaving 14 bases between. CDR3 coding DNA: TGCGCCAGCAGCTCTGGAGGGGAACGAGGCTACACCTTC. Its protein product is CASSSGGERGYTF.

This chain joins TRBV10-3 and TRBJ1-2, with no clear D. The V and J ends lost 2 bases and 3 bases respectively, with 10 bases between them. The CDR3 consists of 14 residues. The V gene's germline CDR1 is ENHRY and CDR2 SYGVKD. The CDR3 loop reads CAISEAGSDYGYTF. As DNA, the CDR3 is TGTGCCATCAGTGAGGCGGGAAGTGACTATGGCTACACCTTC.

The V and J genes are TRBV27 and TRBJ1-1, with 9 bases matching TRBD1. This CDR3 comprises 15 residues. Trimming took 4 bases from V and 5 from J; bases not matched to a gene: 8. CDR1 and CDR2 from the germline V gene are MNHEY and SMNVEV (reference sequence). The CDR3 reads CASSYPTGGWTEAFF. CDR3 DNA: TGTGCCAGCAGTTACCCTACAGGGGGCTGGACTGAAGCTTTCTTT.

There are a few counts of this clone. The chain links TRBV4-1 to TRBJ1-2; D is undetermined. The germline V and J ends were trimmed by 4 bases and 7 bases, with 7 bases remaining between them. CDR1 is MGHRA, CDR2 YSYEKL, per germline. This CDR3 region has 11 residues. CDR3 sequence reads: CASSLGSGYTF. CDR3 bases: TGCGCCAGCAGCCTGGGCTCTGGCTACACCTTC.

The V gene is TRBV11-2, the J gene TRBJ1-1; the D is unclear. The CDR3 totals 11 residues. Deletions cut 5 bases from V and 8 bases from J, with 9 bases between. Germline assignment: CDR1 SGHAT and CDR2 FQNNGV. DNA for the CDR3: TGTGCCAGCAGCCTCCCGTCCGAAGCTTTCTTT. It specifies CASSLPSEAFF.

This rearrangement joins TRBV15 to TRBJ2-3; 11 nucleotides line up with TRBD2. Trimming cost V 5 bases and J 2 bases; bases outside gene matches: 6. The germline V gene encodes CDR1 LNHNV and CDR2 YYDKDF (reference sequence). This CDR3 spans 16 amino acids. This chain's CDR3 is CATSRRLAGNTDTQYF. CDR3 sequence (DNA): TGTGCCACCAGCCGAAGACTAGCGGGGAACACAGATACGCAGTATTTT.

This clone was picked up one time. The genes are TRBV7-9 and TRBJ2-7, with 9 bases fitting TRBD2. The length of the CDR3 is 16 residues. With 1 base clipped from V and 3 bases from J, the junction kept 7 bases outside the gene matches. In germline, CDR1 is SEHNR, CDR2 FQNEAQ (reference sequence). This CDR3 reads CASSLVFGTSFYEQYF. The CDR3 DNA sequence: TGTGCCAGCAGCTTAGTTTTCGGGACTAGCTTCTACGAGCAGTACTTC.

The count of this clone is one. The chain recombines TRBV9 with TRBJ1-4; D call uncertain. The CDR3 sequence is 14 residues long. Germline assignment: CDR1 SGDLS and CDR2 YYNGEE. Trimming stripped 0 bases from V and 7 bases from J, with 10 bases between. CDR3 loop: CASSVGGVTEKLFF. The CDR3 DNA follows: TGTGCCAGCAGCGTAGGTGGAGTGACTGAAAAACTGTTTTTT.

In DNA form, the CDR3 reads TGTGCCAGCAGCTGGGCTGGGAGTGAGACCCAGTACTTC. This encodes CASSWAGSETQYF. The rearrangement joins TRBV7-2 to TRBJ2-5, with D possibly being TRBD2 (5 bases). The CDR3 is 13 amino acids. Germline CDR1 and CDR2: SGHTA and FQGNSA. Trimming took 4 bases from V and 5 from J, leaving 11 bases between them.

This chain uses TRBV30 with TRBJ1-1; the match to TRBD1 covers 7 bases. This CDR3 comprises 12 residues. V lost 5 bases, J lost 2 bases, and 2 bases stayed unmatched. Germline CDR1 and CDR2: GTSNPN and SVGIG (reference sequence). The DNA for the CDR3 is TGTGCCTGGGGAGGGGGCAACACTGAAGCTTTCTTT. This sequence encodes CAWGGGNTEAFF.

V and J are TRBV20-1 and TRBJ2-1; D unclear. There are 11 residues in the CDR3. V lost 3 bases and J 8 bases, leaving 8 bases between the germline ends. Germline V lookup: CDR1 DFQATT, CDR2 SNEGSKA (reference sequence). CDR3 sequence: CSASGYDEQFF. The CDR3 DNA follows: TGCAGTGCTAGCGGTTATGATGAGCAGTTCTTC.

On this clone itself: In the same sample, other DNA sequences code for this CDR3. The rearrangement links TRBV4-3 to TRBJ2-7; D is undetermined. V was clipped by 0 bases and J by 0 bases, with 6 bases between them. The CDR3 loop spans 14 amino acids. Germline V gene data show CDR1 as LGHNA and CDR2 as YSLEER. As DNA, the CDR3 is TGCGCCAGCAGCCAAGATAGTGTCTCCTACGAGCAGTACTTC. This codes for CASSQDSVSYEQYF.

Only one count was recorded for this clone. The chain uses TRBV2 and TRBJ2-5, with D unresolved. V was pared by 0 bases and J by 4 bases, with 9 bases between. This CDR3 is built from 14 residues. CDR1 is SNHLY, CDR2 FYNNEI, per germline. The CDR3 sequence is CASSEALVRETQYF. The CDR3 DNA follows: TGTGCCAGCAGTGAAGCGCTAGTTAGAGAGACCCAGTACTTC. Filled out from reference TRBV2 and TRBJ2-5, the complete variable domain reads EPEVTQTPSHQVTQMGQEVILRCVPISNHLYFYWYRQILGQKVEFLVSFYNNEISEKSEIFDDQFSVERPDGSNFTLKIRSTKLEDSAMYFCASSEALVRETQYFGPGTRLLVL.

The chain uses TRBV6-6 and TRBJ1-2, with a tentative D call TRBD1 (5 bases). CDR1 is MNHNY and CDR2 is SVGAGI in the germline V gene (reference sequence). The CDR3 loop spans 12 amino acids. Trimming took 9 bases from V and 2 from J, leaving 10 bases between them. The CDR3 sequence: CASGGENYGYTF. DNA of the CDR3: TGTGCCAGTGGGGGGGAGAACTATGGCTACACCTTC.

The chain links TRBV5-6 to TRBJ1-1, with 9 bases that match TRBD1. The V segment lost 3 bases and the J segment 0 bases; nucleotides outside the gene matches: 0. This CDR3 is built from 14 residues. The germline gives CDR1 SGHDT, CDR2 YYEEEE. This chain's CDR3 is CASSWTGVNTEAFF. CDR3 coding DNA: TGTGCCAGCAGCTGGACAGGGGTGAACACTGAAGCTTTCTTT.

This chain joins TRBV7-8 and TRBJ2-6; D unresolved. Between the trimmed V and J ends, which lost 0 bases and 2 bases, there was a span of 11 bases. CDR3 length equals 17 residues. CDR1 is SGHVS and CDR2 is FQNEAQ in the germline V gene. The CDR3 loop is CASSLAVRSAGANVLTF. The DNA of the CDR3 is TGTGCCAGCAGCTTAGCAGTACGGTCCGCTGGGGCCAACGTCCTGACTTTC. Looking up the rest from reference TRBV7-8 and TRBJ2-6 gives the full variable domain: GAGVSQSPRYKVAKRGQDVALRCDPISGHVSLFWYQQALGQGPEFLTYFQNEAQLDKSGLPSDRFFAERPEGSVSTLKIQRTQQEDSAVYLCASSLAVRSAGANVLTFGAGSRLTVL.

The V gene is TRBV6-5, the J gene TRBJ2-1, with D possibly matching TRBD2 (6 bases). The germline CDR1 and CDR2 sequences are MNHEY and SVGAGI. Trimming took 6 bases from V and 2 from J, leaving 14 bases between them. The CDR3 runs to 15 residues. CDR3 sequence reads: CASSSLAEPYNEQFF. The DNA of the CDR3 is TGTGCCAGCAGCTCTTTAGCGGAACCCTACAATGAGCAGTTCTTC.